These 13 T cell receptor beta chains were sequenced from one sample in a study of control samples from healthy donors and cancer patients. Sequencing was performed with immunoSEQ multiplex PCR; in TCRdb, only in-frame clones are kept and a portion is missing. The profile shows some 150,000 clones, 90% to 95% of them singletons. Sequencing was performed on blood. The receptors stem from a woman in her fifties or sixties in good health.

The V and J genes are TRBV12-3 or TRBV12-4 and TRBJ2-7; tentative D call: TRBD2 (5 bases). Trimming took 6 bases from V and 6 from J, leaving 12 bases between them. This CDR3 contains 12 residues. The DNA for the CDR3 is TGTGCCAGCAGCAATAGCGCCTCCGAGCAGTACTTC. Its translation: CASSNSASEQYF.

A remark on this clone: Distinct nucleotide sequences in the sample also encode this CDR3. The chain recombines TRBV18 with TRBJ1-6, with D possibly matching TRBD1 (6 bases). CDR1 KGHSH and CDR2 LQKENI come from the germline V gene. Trimming shortened V by 0 bases and J by 6 bases, and 12 bases separated the two germline ends. The length of the CDR3 is 16 residues. CDR3 sequence: CASSPPSSGVNSPLHF. The CDR3 DNA reads as TGTGCCAGCTCACCACCGTCATCAGGGGTTAATTCACCCCTCCACTTT.

This clone was recorded once. This chain links TRBV7-9 with TRBJ2-1; 14 bases agree with TRBD2. This CDR3 comprises 16 residues. The V and J ends lost 1 base and 7 bases, in that order; junction bases with no gene match: 3. CDR1 and CDR2 (germline): SEHNR, FQNEAQ (reference sequence). The CDR3 DNA reads TGTGCCAGCAGCTTAGGACTAGCGGGGGGGCCGAATGAGCAGTTCTTC. Its translation is CASSLGLAGGPNEQFF.

The chain carries TRBV4-3 and TRBJ1-4, with unresolved D. The germline V and J ends were trimmed by 7 bases and 6 bases, with 12 bases remaining between them. The CDR3 spans 13 residues. Germline V lookup: CDR1 LGHNA, CDR2 YSLEER. CDR3 amino acids: CASNNWADEKLFF. The DNA of the CDR3 is TGCGCCAGCAACAATTGGGCCGATGAAAAACTGTTTTTT.

V is TRBV2 and J is TRBJ1-1; D call uncertain. The CDR3 sequence is 13 residues long. Trimming shortened V by 3 bases and J by 4 bases, and 9 bases separated the two germline ends. In germline, CDR1 is SNHLY, CDR2 FYNNEI. The CDR3, as DNA: TGTGCCAGCAGTGAGGAGGTCGGCACTGAAGCTTTCTTT. Amino acids: CASSEEVGTEAFF.

This chain connects TRBV18 to TRBJ2-7, with TRBD1 matching 9 bases. Germline-derived CDR1 and CDR2 are KGHSH and LQKENI. The length of the CDR3 is 14 residues. Germline trimming cut 6 bases from V and 5 bases from J; bases unmatched to any gene: 8. The CDR3 loop reads CASSGTGLLDEQYF. DNA for the CDR3: TGTGCCAGCTCGGGGACAGGGCTTTTAGACGAGCAGTACTTC.

The CDR3, as DNA: TGTGCCAGCAGCTTGGGGATGGTGGGGATGAACACTGAAGCTTTCTTT. It yields the protein CASSLGMVGMNTEAFF. This chain connects TRBV5-6 to TRBJ1-1; no firm D call. The CDR3 has 16 amino acids. Germline CDR1 SGHDT, CDR2 YYEEEE. The V end was cut by 0 bases, the J end by 0 bases, with 12 bases between.

CDR3 bases: TGCGCCAGCAGCCCTCTCTCAACTAGCGGGGCCTACAATGAGCAGTTCTTC. It specifies CASSPLSTSGAYNEQFF. This chain joins TRBV5-1 and TRBJ2-1, with TRBD2 matching over 10 bases. CDR3 size: 17 residues. In germline, CDR1 is SGHRS, CDR2 YFSETQ. The J segment lost 2 bases and the V segment lost 4 bases, leaving 9 bases of the junction unmatched.

The rearrangement uses TRBV6-2 or TRBV6-3 and TRBJ1-1, with TRBD1 matching over 7 bases. The CDR3 sequence is 16 residues long. CDR1 and CDR2 from the germline V gene are MNHEY and SVGEGT. With V trimmed by 2 bases and J by 0 bases, 6 bases remained unmatched. The CDR3 is CASSYPPDRMNTEAFF. DNA for the CDR3: TGTGCCAGCAGTTACCCTCCGGACAGGATGAACACTGAAGCTTTCTTT.

This clone was picked up one time. The V gene is TRBV4-1, the J gene TRBJ2-7, with D possibly being TRBD1 or TRBD2 (5 bases each). CDR1 is MGHRA, CDR2 YSYEKL, per germline. Trimming removed 0 bases from V and 4 bases from J, with 7 bases in between. The CDR3 extends over 13 amino acids. This chain's CDR3 is CASSQEWGYEQYF. For the CDR3, the DNA is TGCGCCAGCAGCCAAGAATGGGGGTACGAGCAGTACTTC.

The chain carries TRBV3-1 (or the pseudogene TRBV3-2) and TRBJ1-2, with D possibly TRBD1 on 6 matching bases. V was shortened by 3 bases and J by 4 bases, with 24 bases between the two germline ends. The CDR3 runs to 18 residues. Germline values: CDR1 LGHDT, CDR2 YNNKEL (reference sequence). The CDR3 is CASSQSTQLGGFGYGYTF. In DNA form, the CDR3 reads TGTGCCAGCAGCCAGAGTACCCAGTTAGGGGGATTCGGCTATGGCTACACCTTC.

The V call is TRBV7-9, the J call TRBJ2-7; 7 nucleotides agree with TRBD1. Germline V gene data show CDR1 as SEHNR and CDR2 as FQNEAQ (reference sequence). This CDR3 comprises 17 residues. The junction had 16 bases not matched to a gene; V was cut back by 5 bases and J by 3 bases. CDR3 sequence (DNA): TGTGCCAGCAGCCTCGCGACCGGACAGGCCGCAATCTACGAGCAGTACTTC. Its translation: CASSLATGQAAIYEQYF.

The chain recombines TRBV6-2 or TRBV6-3 with TRBJ2-4, with D possibly matching TRBD1 (6 bases). The V end lost 2 bases, the J end lost 6 bases, and 11 bases lay between the germline ends. CDR3 size: 14 residues. Germline-derived CDR1 and CDR2 are MNHEY and SVGEGT. The CDR3 here is CASSYTGKGNIQYF. CDR3 sequence (DNA): TGTGCCAGCAGTTACACAGGGAAGGGAAACATTCAGTACTTC.